This TCR beta chain was captured by sequencing in a study of early T cells in non-severe SARS-CoV-2 infection. Individual cDNA molecules each received unique molecular identifiers attached to them. TCRdb fed the 5' RACE reads into MiXCR, producing one record per CDR3 protein. Of tens of thousands of distinct CDR3 sequences listed, over 9% are singletons. This CDR3 region has 16 residues. V was clipped by 2 bases and J by 0 bases, with 14 bases between them. Germline CDR1 reads SGHKS; CDR2 reads YYEKEE (reference sequence). The clonotype comes from an adult who was a healthcare worker with PCR-confirmed SARS-CoV-2 infection or an uninfected control (not recorded which). This specimen was whole blood, taken at baseline. The chain has TRBV5-5 and TRBJ2-5; maybe TRBD1 (5 bases). The CDR3 bases are TGTGCCAGCAGCTTCGACGGACAAAGGTACCAAGAGACCCAGTACTTC. Translation: CASSFDGQRYQETQYF.